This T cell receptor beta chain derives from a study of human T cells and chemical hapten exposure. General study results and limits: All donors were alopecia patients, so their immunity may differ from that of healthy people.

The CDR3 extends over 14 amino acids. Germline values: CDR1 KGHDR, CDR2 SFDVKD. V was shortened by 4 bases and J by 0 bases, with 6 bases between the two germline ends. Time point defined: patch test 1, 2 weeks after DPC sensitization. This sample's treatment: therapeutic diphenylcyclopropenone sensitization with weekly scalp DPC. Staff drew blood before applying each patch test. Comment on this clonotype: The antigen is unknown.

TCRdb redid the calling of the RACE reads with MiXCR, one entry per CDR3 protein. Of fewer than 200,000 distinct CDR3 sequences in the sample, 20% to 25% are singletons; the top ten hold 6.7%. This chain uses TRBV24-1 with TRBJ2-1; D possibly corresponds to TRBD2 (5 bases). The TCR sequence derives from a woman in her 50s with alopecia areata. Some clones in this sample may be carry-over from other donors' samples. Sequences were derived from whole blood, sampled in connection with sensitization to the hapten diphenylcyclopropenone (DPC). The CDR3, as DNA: TGTGCCACCAGTGAGGGGAGCTCCTACAATGAGCAGTTCTTC. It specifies CATSEGSSYNEQFF.